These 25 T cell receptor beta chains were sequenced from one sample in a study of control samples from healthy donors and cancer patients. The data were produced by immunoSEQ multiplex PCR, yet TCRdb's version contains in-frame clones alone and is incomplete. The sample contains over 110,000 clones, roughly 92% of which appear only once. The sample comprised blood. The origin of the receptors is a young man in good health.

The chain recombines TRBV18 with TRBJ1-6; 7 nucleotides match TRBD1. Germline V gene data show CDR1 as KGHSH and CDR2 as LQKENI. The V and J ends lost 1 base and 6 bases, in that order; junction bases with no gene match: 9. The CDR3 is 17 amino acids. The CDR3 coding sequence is TGTGCCAGCTCACCACTGGGACAGAGGATTTCTAATTCACCCCTCCACTTT. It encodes CASSPLGQRISNSPLHF.

CDR3 bases: TGTGCCAGCAGTTCCGGACGGGAAGGCTATGGCTACACCTTC. Translated: CASSSGREGYGYTF. The chain uses TRBV28 and TRBJ1-2; D gene unclear. The CDR3 is made up of 14 amino acids. V dropped 4 bases and J dropped 4 bases, with 13 bases sitting between them. Germline CDR1 and CDR2: MDHEN and SYDVKM.

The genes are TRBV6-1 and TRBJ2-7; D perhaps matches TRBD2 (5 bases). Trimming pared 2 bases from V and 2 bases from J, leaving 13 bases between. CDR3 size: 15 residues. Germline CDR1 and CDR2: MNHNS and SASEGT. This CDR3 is CASSESPGIPYEQYF. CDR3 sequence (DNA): TGTGCCAGCAGTGAAAGCCCCGGGATCCCCTACGAGCAGTACTTC.

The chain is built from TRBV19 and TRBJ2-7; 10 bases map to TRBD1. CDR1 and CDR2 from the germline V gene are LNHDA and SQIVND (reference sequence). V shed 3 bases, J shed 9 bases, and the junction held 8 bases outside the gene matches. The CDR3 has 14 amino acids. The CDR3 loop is CASSIDRGHFGQYF. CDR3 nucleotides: TGTGCCAGTAGTATCGACAGGGGGCACTTTGGGCAGTACTTC. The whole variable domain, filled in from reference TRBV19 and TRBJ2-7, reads DGGITQSPKYLFRKEGQNVTLSCEQNLNHDAMYWYRQDPGQGLRLIYYSQIVNDFQKGDIAEGYSVSREKKESFPLTVTSAQKNPTAFYLCASSIDRGHFGQYFGPGTRLTVT.

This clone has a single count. CDR3 region: CASKTGNLNTGELFF. In nucleotides, the CDR3 is TGTGCCAGCAAGACAGGAAATTTGAACACCGGGGAGCTGTTTTTT. This rearrangement joins TRBV19 to TRBJ2-2; possibly TRBD1 for D (6 bases). This CDR3 spans 15 amino acids. V gave up 9 bases and J gave up 1 base, with 15 bases separating them. Germline CDR1 and CDR2: LNHDA and SQIVND (reference sequence).

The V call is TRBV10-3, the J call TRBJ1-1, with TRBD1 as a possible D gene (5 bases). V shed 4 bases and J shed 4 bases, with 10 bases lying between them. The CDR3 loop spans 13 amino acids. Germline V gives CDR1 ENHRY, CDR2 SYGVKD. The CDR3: CAISAGLATEAFF. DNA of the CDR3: TGTGCCATCAGTGCAGGGTTGGCCACTGAAGCTTTCTTT.

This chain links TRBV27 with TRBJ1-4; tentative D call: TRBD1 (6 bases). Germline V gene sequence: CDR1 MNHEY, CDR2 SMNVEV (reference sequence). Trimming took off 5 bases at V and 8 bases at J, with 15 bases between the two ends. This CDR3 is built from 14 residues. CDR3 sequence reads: CASSDRWGGEKLFF. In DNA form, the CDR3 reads TGTGCCAGCAGTGACAGGTGGGGAGGAGAAAAACTGTTTTTT.

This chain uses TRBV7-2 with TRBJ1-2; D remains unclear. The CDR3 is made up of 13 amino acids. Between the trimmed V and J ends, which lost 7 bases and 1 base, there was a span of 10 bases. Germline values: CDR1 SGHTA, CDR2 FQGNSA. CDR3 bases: TGTGCCAGCACCACGGCAGTTAACTATGGCTACACCTTC. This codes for CASTTAVNYGYTF.

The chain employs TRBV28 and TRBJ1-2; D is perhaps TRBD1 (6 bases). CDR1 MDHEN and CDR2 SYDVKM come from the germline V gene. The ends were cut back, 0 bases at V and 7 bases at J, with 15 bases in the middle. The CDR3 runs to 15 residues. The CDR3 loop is CASSLWGAGGFGYTF. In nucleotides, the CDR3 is TGTGCCAGCAGTTTATGGGGGGCAGGAGGGTTTGGCTACACCTTC.

The CDR3 sequence: CASSFDSNSGNTIYF. Here the CDR3 DNA reads TGTGCCAGCAGTTTCGACAGTAACTCTGGAAACACCATATATTTT. The V call is TRBV6-5, the J call TRBJ1-3; D may be TRBD1 (5 bases). This CDR3 contains 15 residues. In germline, CDR1 is MNHEY, CDR2 SVGAGI. The germline V and J ends were trimmed by 4 bases and 0 bases, with 10 bases remaining between them.

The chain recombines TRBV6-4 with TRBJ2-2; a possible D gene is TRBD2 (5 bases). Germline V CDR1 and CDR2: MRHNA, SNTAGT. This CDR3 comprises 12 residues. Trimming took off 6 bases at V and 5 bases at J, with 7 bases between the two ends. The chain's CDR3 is CASRTGTGELFF. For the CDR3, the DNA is TGTGCCAGCAGGACGGGAACCGGGGAGCTGTTTTTT.

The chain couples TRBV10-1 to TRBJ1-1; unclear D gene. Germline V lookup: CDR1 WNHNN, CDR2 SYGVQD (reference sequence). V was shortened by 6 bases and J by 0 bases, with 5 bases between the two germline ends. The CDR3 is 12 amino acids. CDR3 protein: CASSDLNTEAFF. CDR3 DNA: TGCGCCAGCAGCGACCTGAACACTGAAGCTTTCTTT.

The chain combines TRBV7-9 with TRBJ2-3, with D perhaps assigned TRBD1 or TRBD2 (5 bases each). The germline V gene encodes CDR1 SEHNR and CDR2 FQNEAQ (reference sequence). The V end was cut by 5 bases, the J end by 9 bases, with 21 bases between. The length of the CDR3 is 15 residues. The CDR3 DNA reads TGTGCCAGCAGCCGTATACACCCCAGGGACCGAACGCAGTATTTT. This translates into CASSRIHPRDRTQYF.

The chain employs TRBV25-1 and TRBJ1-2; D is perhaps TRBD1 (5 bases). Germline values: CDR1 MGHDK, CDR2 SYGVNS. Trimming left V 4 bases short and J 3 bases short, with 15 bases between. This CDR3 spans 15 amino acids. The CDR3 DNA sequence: TGTGCCAGCAGTGTCCTCGGGGGGAACCACTATGGCTACACCTTC. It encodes CASSVLGGNHYGYTF.

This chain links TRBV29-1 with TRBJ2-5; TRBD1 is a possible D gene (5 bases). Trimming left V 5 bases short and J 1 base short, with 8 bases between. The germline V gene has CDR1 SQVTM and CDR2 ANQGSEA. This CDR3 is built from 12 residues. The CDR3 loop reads CSVRQIQETQYF. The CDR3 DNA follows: TGCAGCGTTAGACAGATCCAAGAGACCCAGTACTTC. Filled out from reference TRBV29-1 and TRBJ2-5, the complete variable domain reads SAVISQKPSRDICQRGTSLTIQCQVDSQVTMMFWYRQQPGQSLTLIATANQGSEATYESGFVIDKFPISRPNLTFSTLTVSNMSPEDSSIYLCSVRQIQETQYFGPGTRLLVL.

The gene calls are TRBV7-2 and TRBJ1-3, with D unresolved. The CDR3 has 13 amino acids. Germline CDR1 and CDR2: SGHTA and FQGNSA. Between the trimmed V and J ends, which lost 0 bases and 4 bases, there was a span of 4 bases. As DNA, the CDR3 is TGTGCCAGCAGCTTAGCACAGGGAAACACCATATATTTT. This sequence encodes CASSLAQGNTIYF.

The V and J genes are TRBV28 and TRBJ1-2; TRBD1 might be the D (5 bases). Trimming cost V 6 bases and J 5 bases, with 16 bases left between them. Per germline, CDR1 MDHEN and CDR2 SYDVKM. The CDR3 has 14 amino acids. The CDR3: CASRTWDALYGYTF. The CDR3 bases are TGTGCCAGCAGGACCTGGGACGCCCTGTATGGCTACACCTTC.

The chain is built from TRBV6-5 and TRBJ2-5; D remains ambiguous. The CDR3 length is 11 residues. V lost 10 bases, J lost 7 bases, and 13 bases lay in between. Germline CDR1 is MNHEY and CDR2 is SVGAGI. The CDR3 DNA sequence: TGTGCCACCCTGGCCTTGGGGACCCAGTACTTC. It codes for CATLALGTQYF.

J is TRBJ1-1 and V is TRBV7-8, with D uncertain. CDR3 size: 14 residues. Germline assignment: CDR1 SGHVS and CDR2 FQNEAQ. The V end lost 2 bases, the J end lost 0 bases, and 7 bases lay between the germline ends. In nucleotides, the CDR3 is TGTGCCAGCAGCTTAACAACTCTGAACACTGAAGCTTTCTTT. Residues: CASSLTTLNTEAFF.

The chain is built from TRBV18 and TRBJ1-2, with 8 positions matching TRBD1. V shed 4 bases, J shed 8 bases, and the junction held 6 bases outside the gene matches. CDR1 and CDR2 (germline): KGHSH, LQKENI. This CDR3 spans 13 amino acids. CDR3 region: CASSQATGDGYTF. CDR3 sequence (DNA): TGTGCCAGCTCACAAGCGACAGGGGACGGCTACACCTTC.

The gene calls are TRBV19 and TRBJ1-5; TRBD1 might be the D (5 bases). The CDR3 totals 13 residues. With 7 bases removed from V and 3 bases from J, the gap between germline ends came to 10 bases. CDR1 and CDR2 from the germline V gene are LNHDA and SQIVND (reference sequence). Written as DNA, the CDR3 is TGTGCCAGTACTAGAGGGGACAATCAGCCCCAGCATTTT. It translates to CASTRGDNQPQHF.

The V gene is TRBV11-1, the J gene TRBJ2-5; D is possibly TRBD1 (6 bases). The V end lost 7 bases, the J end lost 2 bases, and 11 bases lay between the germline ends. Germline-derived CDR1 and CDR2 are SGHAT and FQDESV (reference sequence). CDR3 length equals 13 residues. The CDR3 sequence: CASTPDRQETQYF. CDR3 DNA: TGTGCCAGCACCCCAGACAGGCAAGAGACCCAGTACTTC.

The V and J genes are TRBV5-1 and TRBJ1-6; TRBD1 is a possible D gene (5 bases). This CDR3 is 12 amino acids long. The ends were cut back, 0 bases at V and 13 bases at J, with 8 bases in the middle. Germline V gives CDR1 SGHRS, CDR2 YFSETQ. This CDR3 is CASSLAGGPLHF. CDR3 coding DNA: TGCGCCAGCAGCTTGGCCGGGGGGCCCCTCCACTTT.

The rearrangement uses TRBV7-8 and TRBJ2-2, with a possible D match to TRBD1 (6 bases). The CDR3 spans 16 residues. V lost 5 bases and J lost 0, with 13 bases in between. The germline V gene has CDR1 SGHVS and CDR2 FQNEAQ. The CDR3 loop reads CASSRDRPANTGELFF. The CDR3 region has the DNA TGTGCCAGCAGCCGAGACAGGCCCGCGAACACCGGGGAGCTGTTTTTT.

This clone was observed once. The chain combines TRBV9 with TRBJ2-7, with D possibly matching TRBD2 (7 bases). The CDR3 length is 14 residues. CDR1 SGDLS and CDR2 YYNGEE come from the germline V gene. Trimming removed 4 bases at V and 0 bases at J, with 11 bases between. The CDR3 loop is CASSSGGASYEQYF. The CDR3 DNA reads TGTGCCAGCAGCTCTGGGGGGGCCTCCTACGAGCAGTACTTC. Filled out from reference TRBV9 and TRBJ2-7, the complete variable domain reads DSGVTQTPKHLITATGQRVTLRCSPRSGDLSVYWYQQSLDQGLQFLIQYYNGEERAKGNILERFSAQQFPDLHSELNLSSLELGDSALYFCASSSGGASYEQYFGPGTRLTVT.